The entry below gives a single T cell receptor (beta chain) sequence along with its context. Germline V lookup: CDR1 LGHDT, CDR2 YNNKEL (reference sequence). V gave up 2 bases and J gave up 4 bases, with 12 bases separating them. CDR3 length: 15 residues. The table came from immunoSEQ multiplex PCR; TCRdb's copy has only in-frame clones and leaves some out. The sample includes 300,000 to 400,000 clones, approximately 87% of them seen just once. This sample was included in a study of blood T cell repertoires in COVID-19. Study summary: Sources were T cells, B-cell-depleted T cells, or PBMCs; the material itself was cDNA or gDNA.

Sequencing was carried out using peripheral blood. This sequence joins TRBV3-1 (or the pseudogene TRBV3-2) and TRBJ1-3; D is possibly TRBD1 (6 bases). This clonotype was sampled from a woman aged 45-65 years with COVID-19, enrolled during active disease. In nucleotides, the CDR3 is TGTGCCAGCAGCCAACCAACAGGGAACGGAAACACCATATATTTT. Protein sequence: CASSQPTGNGNTIYF.